Listed here are 3 T cell receptor beta chains from one sample, sequenced in a study of blood T cell repertoires in COVID-19. Clones were read by immunoSEQ multiplex PCR, and TCRdb kept only the in-frame ones, dropping some. Of roughly 160,000 clones in the sample, more than 65% were seen once. Sequenced input: peripheral blood. All receptors derive from a woman aged 60-75 years with COVID-19, enrolled during active disease.

This clone has ten or more counts. The chain combines TRBV4-2 with TRBJ2-1; TRBD1 agrees at 9 bases. The CDR3 is 17 residues long. With V trimmed by 4 bases and J by 7 bases, 14 bases remained unmatched. Germline V lookup: CDR1 LGHNA, CDR2 YNFKEQ. CDR3 region: CASSRERTGGAQNEQFF. The CDR3 region has the DNA TGTGCCAGCAGCCGGGAGCGTACAGGGGGCGCCCAAAATGAGCAGTTCTTC.

This chain joins TRBV13 and TRBJ1-3; D might be TRBD1 (5 bases). This CDR3 comprises 14 residues. Germline CDR1 reads PRHDT; CDR2 reads FYEKMQ (reference sequence). V was shortened by 6 bases and J by 2 bases, with 11 bases between the two germline ends. For the CDR3, the DNA is TGTGCCAGCAGGATGTGGGGGGCTGGAAACACCATATATTTT. Its translation is CASRMWGAGNTIYF.

This chain joins TRBV28 and TRBJ2-2; D not resolved. There are 13 residues in the CDR3. V dropped 6 bases and J dropped 2 bases, with 7 bases sitting between them. Germline assignment: CDR1 MDHEN and CDR2 SYDVKM. This chain's CDR3 is CASRVLNTGELFF. The CDR3 DNA reads TGTGCCAGCAGGGTCCTAAACACCGGGGAGCTGTTTTTT.